The following is a TCR beta chain sequence with its context. Which antigen it targets is not known. No clone much larger than this one lies a single base away; base qualities are absent. To prepare the library, 5' RACE was applied. Reads for this sample came from an Illumina HiSeq 2500. A second about 7 to 12 cycle PCR used a sample-barcoded 5' primer and a J-beta primer mix. A template-switch 5' adaptor carrying 12 random nucleotides introduced a unique molecular identifier onto each TCR beta cDNA molecule. Each sample yielded at least 3 million CDR3-containing paired-end reads. First-strand cDNA synthesis was performed from all RNA using the Mint cDNA synthesis kit, with priming by a TRBC-specific oligonucleotide. Following uracil-DNA glycosylase treatment, all cDNA underwent a first 18-cycle PCR with the universal primers M1SS and BC2_uni_R. In the authors' own workflow: For normalization, 1 million high-quality reads, each with a distinct molecular identifier, were randomly selected from each sample. Instead of being binned into consensus sequences, reads that shared molecular identifiers were thrown out. MiTCR, with a Q25 quality threshold and the strictest error-elimination algorithm, was used for CDR3 identification, clonotype clustering and error correction. Lower-bound total TCR beta diversity was estimated with a nonparametric unseen species model using Euler transformation. TCRdb reran the public reads through fastp at Q25 and MiXCR, keeping productive beta chains. Each entry is one CDR3 protein sequence, shown with its most common DNA and genes. The V and J calls reflect TCRdb's pipeline rather than the authors' work. This sample holds more than 800,000 distinct CDR3 sequences; more than 35% were observed only once. 15% to 20% of the sample belongs to the ten largest clones.

This specimen comes from a study of blood T cells in healthy people across ages (dated by TCRdb to 2013 to 2016). With regard to the full study: In model experiments, template switching captured about one uniquely barcoded TCR beta cDNA molecule for every two T cells. Age-related changes in TCR beta repertoire diversity were measured in the study by deep sequencing normalized with unique cDNA molecular identifiers. Four age groups were formed from the donors: young (average approximately 15 years), middle-aged (approximately 39), aged (roughly 56) and long-lived (around 82). To avoid experimental bias, donors of different ages were distributed randomly across sequencing lanes. For two donors (one aged 18 to 30 and one aged 80 or older), the study analyzed two additional independent replicas of 1 million unique cDNA reads from the same blood draw. What the study reported, not specific to this receptor: Observed TCR beta diversity per million T cells fell roughly linearly with age, and a significant reduction was already apparent by age roughly 40. The CMV infection status of donors was not known, potentially confounding age-related changes in expanded clonotypes. Compared with the aged group, the long-lived group had more naive CD4+ T cells, fewer expanded clones and increased TCR diversity, a pattern suggesting age selection. There was a strong correlation between observed TCR beta diversity and the percentage of naive T cells measured by flow cytometry. Conclusive comparison of naive and antigen-experienced compartments was prevented by the profiling of bulk unsorted PBMCs. Estimates of total diversity based on one million sequenced T cells were considered lower bounds and underestimates.

Systemically healthy Caucasian individuals from Russia, 35 to 50 in total and aged about 6 to 100 years, were included as donors. Around 10 milliliters of peripheral blood were collected from each donor into EDTA-treated Vacutainer tubes. Ficoll-Paque density-gradient centrifugation was used to isolate PBMCs, with at least 6 million per sample. Trizol reagent was used to extract total RNA from PBMCs, with at least 6 micrograms per sample. The percentages of naive CD45RAhigh/CD27high T cells were determined by flow cytometry on a PBMC aliquot from every donor. The clonotype comes from an older woman in good health. Sequencing input: blood.

Here is the DNA: TGTGCCAGCAGCTCACAACAGGGACTTAGCAATCAGCCCCAGCATTTT. It is translated as CASSSQQGLSNQPQHF. Rearrangement joined TRBV5-6 to TRBJ1-5; TRBD1 might be the D gene, on 6 matching bases. CDR1 and CDR2 were assigned from the germline V gene as SGHDT and YYEEEE. The CDR3 contains 16 residues, cysteine and phenylalanine counted. The only DNA kept is the CDR3, 48 bases in frame from the first base. V and J are truncated by 3 bases and 0 bases respectively, leaving an intervening sequence of 13 bases. When the CDR3 is completed using the reference TRBV5-6 and TRBJ1-5 genes on either side, the full variable domain is DAGVTQSPTHLIKTRGQQVTLRCSPKSGHDTVSWYQQALGQGPQFIFQYYEEEERQRGNFPDRFSGHQFPNYSSELNVNALLLGDSALYLCASSSQQGLSNQPQHFGDGTRLSIL.